Detailed here is one T cell receptor (beta chain). Produced via immunoSEQ multiplex PCR; TCRdb's table is partial and in-frame only. Of over 150,000 clones detected, around four fifths appear once; the ten largest clones hold about 6.7%. Trimming took off 5 bases at V and 0 bases at J, with 16 bases between the two ends. The CDR3 has 17 amino acids. The germline V gene encodes CDR1 SEHNR and CDR2 FQNEAQ (reference sequence). The entry originates in a study of blood T cell repertoires in COVID-19. Study-level information: Donors in the United States, Italy and Spain gave samples during acute or convalescent COVID-19. Sources were T cells, B-cell-depleted T cells, or PBMCs; the material itself was cDNA or gDNA.

The V and J genes are TRBV7-9 and TRBJ1-4; no definite D call. Sequenced sample: peripheral blood. This clonotype was sampled from a woman aged 40 to 55 with COVID-19, enrolled during active disease. The DNA for the CDR3 is TGTGCCAGCAGCCACCTGACACGAAAAGCAACTAATGAAAAACTGTTTTTT. Translating gives CASSHLTRKATNEKLFF.